The rows below give T cell receptor beta chains drawn from one sample of a study of CD8 T cells in ankylosing spondylitis. TCRdb redid the calling of the 5' RACE reads with MiXCR, one entry per CDR3 protein. The sample includes around 280,000 distinct CDR3 sequences, 20% of them seen just once. Sequenced: blood, either unsorted or a sorted T cell fraction (not recorded which). Source of these receptors: a male donor with ankylosing spondylitis or in good health (not recorded which). CDR3s include the opening cysteine and the closing phenylalanine or tryptophan.

j_call,v_call,cdr3_aa
TRBJ2-1,TRBV12-3/TRBV12-4,CASSLGSAGGSYNEQFF
TRBJ1-2,TRBV20-1,CSARHAQGGYGYTF
TRBJ2-1,TRBV14,CASRSQGGEQFF
TRBJ2-1,TRBV12-3/TRBV12-4,CASRVQGSYNEQFF
TRBJ2-5,TRBV4-2,CASSQDRITSGRAWETQYF
TRBJ1-2,TRBV15,CATSRDRDLYGYTF
TRBJ1-2,TRBV7-2,CASSLGPGAYGYTF
TRBJ2-2,TRBV5-1,CASSLLAGGANTGELFF
TRBJ2-1,TRBV5-1,CASSWTSYNEQFF
TRBJ1-2,TRBV5-6,CASSLDGLTQVNYSYTF
TRBJ1-4,TRBV3-1,CASSQGSYEKLFF
TRBJ2-5,TRBV20-1,CSAGRTAQETQYF
TRBJ1-1,TRBV7-8,CASSLGGRVRGTEAFF
TRBJ1-5,TRBV3-1,CASSQDARTEGNQPQHF
TRBJ1-3,TRBV5-1,CASSLVGYGNTIYF
TRBJ2-1,TRBV5-1,CASKGRVQNNEQFF
TRBJ1-2,TRBV12-3/TRBV12-4,CASSLGQSLKGYTF
TRBJ1-3,TRBV11-2,CASSFSGGHGNTIYF
TRBJ1-1,TRBV7-9,CASSLDGDREAFF
TRBJ2-1,TRBV12-3/TRBV12-4,CASSLDAGGLGEQFF
TRBJ2-1,TRBV27,CASRPIAGSTANEQFF
TRBJ1-5,TRBV10-3,CAISSGTGSNQPQHF
TRBJ1-1,TRBV29-1,CSVEEMTGAFF
TRBJ2-1,TRBV5-1,CASSLMGSGASYNEQFF
TRBJ2-1,TRBV7-8,CASSLANVPGKTWSEQFF
TRBJ2-5,TRBV3-1,CASSPPGGGLIETQYF